The 20 T cell receptor beta chains listed next were all sequenced from one sample in a study of T-cell memory formation after mild COVID-19. TCRdb reanalysed the 5' RACE reads using MiXCR and keeps one entry per CDR3 protein. The data show under 300,000 distinct CDR3 sequences, about a sixth seen once. Source material: PBMCs or a T cell subset sorted from them (not recorded which). Source of these receptors: a man in his late teens or twenties who had mild COVID-19 (a few samples of this study predate the infection). Cell type and time point are not known.

V gene TRBV29-1 combines with J gene TRBJ2-2; TRBD2 is a possible D gene (7 bases). Trimming removed 3 bases from V and 7 bases from J, with 12 bases in between. The CDR3 is 13 residues long. Germline V lookup: CDR1 SQVTM, CDR2 ANQGSEA. Here the CDR3 reads CSVDRGGNGELFF. The CDR3 DNA is TGCAGCGTTGATAGGGGGGGCAACGGGGAGCTGTTTTTT.

The chain is built from TRBV5-8 and TRBJ2-7, with D possibly being TRBD1 (6 bases). Germline V gene sequence: CDR1 SGHTS, CDR2 YDEGEE. The CDR3 contains 15 residues. Trimming took off 0 bases at V and 0 bases at J, with 10 bases between the two ends. The CDR3 nucleotides read TGTGCCAGCAGCTTGGGGGACACTTACTCCTACGAGCAGTACTTC. Protein product: CASSLGDTYSYEQYF. The variable domain in full, completed from reference TRBV5-8 and TRBJ2-7, reads EAGVTQSPTHLIKTRGQQATLRCSPISGHTSVYWYQQALGLGLQFLLWYDEGEERNRGNFPPRFSGRQFPNYSSELNVNALELEDSALYLCASSLGDTYSYEQYFGPGTRLTVT.

The genes are TRBV3-1 and TRBJ2-4; the D is unclear. The CDR3 covers 16 residues. The V gene's germline CDR1 is LGHDT and CDR2 YNNKEL (reference sequence). The V gene lost 2 bases and the J gene lost 0 bases, with 11 bases spanning the gap. DNA for the CDR3: TGTGCCAGCAGCCAATGGAGCCTTCTAGCCAAAAACATTCAGTACTTC. This sequence encodes CASSQWSLLAKNIQYF.

This clonotype was seen ten or more times. The chain carries TRBV28 and TRBJ2-2; D gene unclear. V gave up 2 bases and J gave up 6 bases, with 7 bases separating them. CDR3 length: 13 residues. Per the germline V gene, CDR1 is MDHEN and CDR2 is SYDVKM. The CDR3 spells CASSLIMAGELFF. In DNA, the CDR3 is TGTGCCAGCAGTTTAATAATGGCCGGGGAGCTGTTTTTT.

This clonotype has ten or more counts. The chain couples TRBV19 to TRBJ1-1; 7 positions match TRBD1. Germline V gives CDR1 LNHDA, CDR2 SQIVND (reference sequence). The CDR3 is made up of 15 amino acids. Germline trimming cut 7 bases from V and 1 base from J; bases unmatched to any gene: 9. CDR3 amino acids: CASNSRDRGNTEAFF. The CDR3 bases are TGTGCCAGTAACTCGCGGGACAGAGGGAACACTGAAGCTTTCTTT.

This clonotype has just a few counts. The CDR3 nucleotides read TGTGCCAGCAGTTCTTTGGGGAGGCAGTACGTC. Translated: CASSSLGRQYV. The rearrangement links TRBV28 to TRBJ2-7, with D possibly being TRBD2 (5 bases). The CDR3 covers 11 residues. The V end lost 4 bases, the J end lost 9 bases, and 10 bases lay between the germline ends. Germline CDR1 MDHEN, CDR2 SYDVKM.

The chain couples TRBV6-5 to TRBJ1-5; D is uncertain. The germline V gene has CDR1 MNHEY and CDR2 SVGAGI. CDR3 length: 13 amino acids. Trimming stripped 0 bases from V and 4 bases from J, with 4 bases between. The DNA of the CDR3 is TGTGCCAGCAGTTACTCGCGGAATCAGCCCCAGCATTTT. This gives the protein CASSYSRNQPQHF.

This rearrangement joins TRBV20-1 to TRBJ1-2; no firm D call. The V and J ends lost 3 bases and 0 bases respectively, with 11 bases between them. This CDR3 region has 14 residues. Germline V gene sequence: CDR1 DFQATT, CDR2 SNEGSKA (reference sequence). The CDR3 protein is CSASGPGANYGYTF. The CDR3 nucleotides read TGCAGTGCTAGCGGTCCCGGAGCTAACTATGGCTACACCTTC.

This chain joins TRBV7-9 and TRBJ1-6, with D uncertain. Germline assignment: CDR1 SEHNR and CDR2 FQNEAQ (reference sequence). V was pared by 3 bases and J by 9 bases, with 6 bases between. The CDR3 runs to 12 residues. The CDR3 coding sequence is TGTGCCAGCAGCTTTGAGGGTTCACCCCTCCACTTT. Translating gives CASSFEGSPLHF. Variable domain in full (rest from reference TRBV7-9 and TRBJ1-6): DTGVSQNPRHKITKRGQNVTFRCDPISEHNRLYWYRQTLGQGPEFLTYFQNEAQLEKSRLLSDRFSAERPKGSFSTLEIQRTEQGDSAMYLCASSFEGSPLHFGNGTRLTVT.

The table lists this clonotype with a few counts. The rearrangement uses TRBV3-1 and TRBJ1-4, with 8 bases that match TRBD1. The V segment lost 7 bases and the J segment 7 bases; nucleotides outside the gene matches: 8. The CDR3 extends over 14 amino acids. Germline V gene data show CDR1 as LGHDT and CDR2 as YNNKEL (reference sequence). DNA of the CDR3: TGTGCCAGCACCTCGACAGGGGTTAGTGAAAAACTGTTTTTT. Translating gives CASTSTGVSEKLFF.

The chain uses TRBV11-2 and TRBJ2-7; a possible D gene is TRBD2 (7 bases). There are 13 residues in the CDR3. With 3 bases removed from V and 4 bases from J, the gap between germline ends came to 10 bases. Germline assignment: CDR1 SGHAT and CDR2 FQNNGV. The chain's CDR3 is CASSLRGGYEQYF. DNA of the CDR3: TGTGCCAGCAGCTTGAGGGGGGGTTACGAGCAGTACTTC.

There are many counts of this clonotype. The genes are TRBV5-1 and TRBJ2-5; TRBD1 might be the D (6 bases). Germline V lookup: CDR1 SGHRS, CDR2 YFSETQ. Trimming removed 2 bases from V and 4 bases from J, with 15 bases in between. CDR3 length equals 15 residues. CDR3 sequence: CASSLQGLSRETQYF. CDR3 nucleotide sequence: TGCGCCAGCAGCTTACAGGGCCTTAGTAGAGAGACCCAGTACTTC.

This clonotype showed up just a few times. CDR3 nucleotide sequence: TGCAGTGCTAGAGATCGGGGGCAGGGTCGCGCAGATACGCAGTATTTT. This codes for CSARDRGQGRADTQYF. The V call is TRBV20-1, the J call TRBJ2-3; D is perhaps TRBD1 or TRBD2 (6 bases each). From germline, CDR1 is DFQATT and CDR2 SNEGSKA (reference sequence). V was cut by 0 bases and J by 4 bases, with 17 bases left in between. CDR3 length: 16 amino acids.

This clonotype was observed a handful of times. One end of the junction fails to match germline, which may point to a read error. This rearrangement joins TRBV20-1 to TRBJ1-2; D gene uncertain. CDR3 length: 12 residues. Germline V gene data show CDR1 as DFQATT and CDR2 as SNEGSKA (reference sequence). CDR3 residues: CSTSTENYGYTF. For the CDR3, the DNA is TGCAGTACTAGTACAGAAAACTATGGCTACACCTTC.

J is TRBJ1-6 and V is TRBV18; unclear D gene. Trimming cost V 2 bases and J 6 bases, with 8 bases left between them. Germline V gives CDR1 KGHSH, CDR2 LQKENI. The CDR3 consists of 14 residues. CDR3 in DNA: TGTGCCAGCTCACCAGACGGCGGTAATTCACCCCTCCACTTT. Translated: CASSPDGGNSPLHF.

The chain combines TRBV6-2 or TRBV6-3 with TRBJ1-1; 7 bases line up with TRBD1. Losses at the gene ends were 6 bases for V and 1 base for J; bases not matched to a gene: 5. Per the germline V gene, CDR1 is MNHEY and CDR2 is SVGEGT. The CDR3 sequence is 14 residues long. CDR3 in amino acids: CASRRGHQNTEAFF. In DNA form, the CDR3 reads TGTGCCAGCAGAAGGGGGCACCAGAACACTGAAGCTTTCTTT.

This clonotype was counted between two and nine times. In DNA form, the CDR3 reads TGTGCCAGCAGCGGAGGACGAGCGAGGGGAAATGAGCAGTTCTTC. Its protein product is CASSGGRARGNEQFF. The chain links TRBV9 to TRBJ2-1; D might be TRBD1 or TRBD2, each matching 5 bases. The CDR3 is 15 residues long. V was trimmed by 3 bases and J by 7 bases, leaving 17 bases between them. Germline loops: CDR1 SGDLS, CDR2 YYNGEE.

This clonotype was picked up a small number of times. The chain joins TRBV7-4 to TRBJ1-2; D is perhaps TRBD1 (6 bases). This CDR3 comprises 14 residues. The V end lost 4 bases, the J end lost 5 bases, and 14 bases lay between the germline ends. Germline CDR1 SGHVT, CDR2 SQSDAQ. The DNA of the CDR3 is TGTGCCAGCAGCTCAAGACAGGTCCGATATGGCTACACCTTC. It specifies CASSSRQVRYGYTF.

The chain has TRBV9 and TRBJ1-5; D unclear. The length of the CDR3 is 13 residues. From germline, CDR1 is SGDLS and CDR2 YYNGEE. Trimming removed 1 base from V and 3 bases from J, with 5 bases in between. CDR3 sequence reads: CASSVQVNQPQHF. The CDR3, as DNA: TGTGCCAGCAGCGTACAGGTCAATCAGCCCCAGCATTTT.

A few counts support this clonotype. CDR3 loop: CSAMSIAGGPVPDTQYF. Written as DNA, the CDR3 is TGCAGTGCAATGAGTATAGCGGGGGGGCCGGTACCAGATACGCAGTATTTT. The chain recombines TRBV20-1 with TRBJ2-3; TRBD2 matches 11 bases. CDR1 and CDR2 from the germline V gene are DFQATT and SNEGSKA (reference sequence). The V and J ends lost 6 bases and 4 bases, in that order; junction bases with no gene match: 15. This CDR3 comprises 17 residues.